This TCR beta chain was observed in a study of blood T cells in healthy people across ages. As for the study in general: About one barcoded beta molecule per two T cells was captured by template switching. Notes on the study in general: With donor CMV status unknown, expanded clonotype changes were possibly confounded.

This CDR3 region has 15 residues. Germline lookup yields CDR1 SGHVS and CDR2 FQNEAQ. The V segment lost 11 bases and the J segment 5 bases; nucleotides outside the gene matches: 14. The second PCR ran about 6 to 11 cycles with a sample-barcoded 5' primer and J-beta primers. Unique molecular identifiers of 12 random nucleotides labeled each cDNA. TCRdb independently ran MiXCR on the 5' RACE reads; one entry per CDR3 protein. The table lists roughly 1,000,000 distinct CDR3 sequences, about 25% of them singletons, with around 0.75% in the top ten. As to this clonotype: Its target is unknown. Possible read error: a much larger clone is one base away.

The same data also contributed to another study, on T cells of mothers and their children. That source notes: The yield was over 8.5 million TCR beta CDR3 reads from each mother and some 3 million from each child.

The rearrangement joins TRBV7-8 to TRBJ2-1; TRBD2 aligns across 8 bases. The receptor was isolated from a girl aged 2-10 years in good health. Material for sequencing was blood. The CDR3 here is CAGKLSTSENNEQFF. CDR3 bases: TGTGCCGGCAAGCTTTCGACTAGCGAGAACAATGAGCAGTTCTTC.